This T cell receptor (beta chain) comes out of a study of tumour-infiltrating T cells in Burkitt lymphoma. Study at large: Overall and progression-free survival were predicted by productive clonality.

Trimming took off 5 bases at V and 3 bases at J, with 5 bases between the two ends. The CDR3 length is 11 residues. Germline V gene lookup returns CDR1 SGHVS and CDR2 FQNEAQ. The method was immunoSEQ multiplex PCR; TCRdb's version includes in-frame clones alone and lacks a portion of them. Of roughly 5,100 clones listed, approximately 15% are singletons. Sequencing used tumor tissue. This receptor was taken from a human donor with diffuse large B-cell lymphoma. This rearrangement joins TRBV7-8 to TRBJ2-7; D ambiguous. CDR3 coding DNA: TGTGCCAGCAGCGCCGACTACGAGCAGTACTTC. Translation gives CASSADYEQYF. The complete variable domain, with remaining parts taken from reference TRBV7-8 and TRBJ2-7, reads GAGVSQSPRYKVAKRGQDVALRCDPISGHVSLFWYQQALGQGPEFLTYFQNEAQLDKSGLPSDRFFAERPEGSVSTLKIQRTQQEDSAVYLCASSADYEQYFGPGTRLTVT.